The TCR beta chain under discussion was sequenced for a study of shared clonotypes between healthy human individuals. The study's findings and limits: Generation probabilities of non-shared clonotypes were lower (relative to those shared by all four donors). Across a few donors, naive CD4 shared roughly 5.2%, naive CD8 around 3.5%, memory CD4 roughly 2.4%, memory CD8 about 0.38%.

It was across several immunoSEQ plates that each subset's genomic DNA was evenly split. Only in-frame clones appear in the TCRdb table, and some are missing; sequencing was by immunoSEQ multiplex PCR. The sample consists of 730,000 or so clones, about three quarters of them appearing once. With 4 bases removed from V and 6 bases from J, the gap between germline ends came to 13 bases. Per the germline V gene, CDR1 is SGHRS and CDR2 is YFSETQ. This CDR3 has 14 residues. A few counts support this clone. What it binds is not known. Negatively enriched CD4+ T cells were divided by CD45RA into naive and memory.

The rearrangement links TRBV5-1 to TRBJ2-2; D is ambiguous. The sequence derives from a woman younger than 45 in good health. The specimen sequenced was memory CD4+ T cells sorted from blood. Stated subset: CD45RA-negative fraction. The CDR3 sequence is CASSNFLSSGELFF. In DNA, the CDR3 is TGCGCCAGCAGCAATTTCCTGTCGTCCGGGGAGCTGTTTTTT.